The TCR beta chain under discussion was sequenced for a study of T cell responses to AZD1222 COVID-19 vaccine. Concerning this clone itself: Its antigen is still unknown.

Study conclusions and caveats: There were repertoire samples only from the period after the peak T cell response.

The V and J ends lost 3 bases and 4 bases respectively, with 10 bases between them. This CDR3 is 14 amino acids long. Germline CDR1 is LGHNA and CDR2 is YNFKEQ. Assay: immunoSEQ multiplex PCR; the TCRdb copy retains only in-frame clones and omits some. The table records 100,000 to 150,000 clones, about nine tenths of them present only once. The sample consisted of peripheral blood, taken 28 days after the second AZD1222 dose. The TCR sequence derives from an adult who received the AZD1222 COVID-19 vaccine. The chain joins TRBV4-2 to TRBJ1-5; D is unresolved. The CDR3 protein is CASSQEKSNQPQHF. In DNA, the CDR3 is TGTGCCAGCAGCCAGGAAAAATCTAATCAGCCCCAGCATTTT.